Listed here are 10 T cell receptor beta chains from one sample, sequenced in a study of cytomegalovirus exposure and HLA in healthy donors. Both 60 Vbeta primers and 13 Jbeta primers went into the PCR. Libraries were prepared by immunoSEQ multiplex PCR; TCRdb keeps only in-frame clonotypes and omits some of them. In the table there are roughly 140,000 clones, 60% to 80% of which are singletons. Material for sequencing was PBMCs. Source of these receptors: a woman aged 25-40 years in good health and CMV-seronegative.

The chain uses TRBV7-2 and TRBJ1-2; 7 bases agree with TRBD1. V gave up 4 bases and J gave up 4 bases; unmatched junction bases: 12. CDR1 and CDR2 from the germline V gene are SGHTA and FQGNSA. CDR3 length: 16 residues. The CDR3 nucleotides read TGTGCCAGCAGCTCTCCGGGAGGGGACAGCACCTATGGCTACACCTTC. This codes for CASSSPGGDSTYGYTF. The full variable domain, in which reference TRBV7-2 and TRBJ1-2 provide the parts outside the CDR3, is GAGVSQSPSNKVTEKGKDVELRCDPISGHTALYWYRQSLGQGLEFLIYFQGNSAPDKSGLPSDRFSAERTGGSVSTLTIQRTQQEDSAVYLCASSSPGGDSTYGYTFGSGTRLTVV.

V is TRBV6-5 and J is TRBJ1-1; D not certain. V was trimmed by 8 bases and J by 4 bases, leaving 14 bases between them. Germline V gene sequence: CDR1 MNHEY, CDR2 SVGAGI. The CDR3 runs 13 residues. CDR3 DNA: TGTGCCAGCGGCGAAAAAGGAGGCACTGAAGCTTTCTTT. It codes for CASGEKGGTEAFF.

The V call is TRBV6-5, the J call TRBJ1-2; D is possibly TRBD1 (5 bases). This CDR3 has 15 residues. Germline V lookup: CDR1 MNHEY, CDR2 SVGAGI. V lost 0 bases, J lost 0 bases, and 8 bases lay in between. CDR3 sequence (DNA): TGTGCCAGCAGTTACTCACCAGGGTCTAACTATGGCTACACCTTC. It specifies CASSYSPGSNYGYTF.

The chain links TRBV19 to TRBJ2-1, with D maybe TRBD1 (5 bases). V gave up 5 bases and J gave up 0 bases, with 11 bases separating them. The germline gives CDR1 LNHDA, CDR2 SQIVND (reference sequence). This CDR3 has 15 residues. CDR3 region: CASSRQPSSYNEQFF. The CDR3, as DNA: TGTGCCAGTAGTCGACAGCCCAGCTCCTACAATGAGCAGTTCTTC.

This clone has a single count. DNA for the CDR3: TGCGCCAGCAGCTCTTTGGACAGGGGCCACACTGAAGCTTTCTTT. It is translated as CASSSLDRGHTEAFF. This sequence joins TRBV10-1 and TRBJ1-1, with 9 nucleotides matching TRBD1. There are 15 residues in the CDR3. The ends lost 6 bases at V and 3 bases at J; junction bases unmatched: 8. Per germline, CDR1 WNHNN and CDR2 SYGVQD (reference sequence).

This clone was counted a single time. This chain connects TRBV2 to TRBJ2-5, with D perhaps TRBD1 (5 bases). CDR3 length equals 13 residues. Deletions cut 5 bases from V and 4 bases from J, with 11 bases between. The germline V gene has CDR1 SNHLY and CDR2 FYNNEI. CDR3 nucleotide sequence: TGTGCCAGCAGTCCTAGGGGTGGAGAGACCCAGTACTTC. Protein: CASSPRGGETQYF.

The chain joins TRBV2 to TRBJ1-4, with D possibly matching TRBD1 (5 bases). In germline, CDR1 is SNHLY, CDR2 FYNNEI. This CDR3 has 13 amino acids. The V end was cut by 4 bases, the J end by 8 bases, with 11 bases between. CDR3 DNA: TGTGCCAGCAGTGCCGGAGGGGACGAAAAACTGTTTTTT. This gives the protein CASSAGGDEKLFF.

This chain's CDR3 is CASSLRGGTEAFF. The CDR3 DNA follows: TGTGCCAGCTCACTGCGGGGGGGCACTGAAGCTTTCTTT. The chain couples TRBV18 to TRBJ1-1; the D gene is possibly TRBD1 (5 bases). The ends were cut back, 4 bases at V and 4 bases at J, with 10 bases in the middle. Germline V lookup: CDR1 KGHSH, CDR2 LQKENI. This CDR3 has 13 amino acids.

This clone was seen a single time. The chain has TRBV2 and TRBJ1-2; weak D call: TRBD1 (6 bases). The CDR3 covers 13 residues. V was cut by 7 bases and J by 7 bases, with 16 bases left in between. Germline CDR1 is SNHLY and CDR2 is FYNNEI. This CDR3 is CASTEVQGSGYTF. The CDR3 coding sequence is TGTGCCAGCACCGAGGTGCAGGGGAGTGGCTACACCTTC. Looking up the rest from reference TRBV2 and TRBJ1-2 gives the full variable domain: EPEVTQTPSHQVTQMGQEVILRCVPISNHLYFYWYRQILGQKVEFLVSFYNNEISEKSEIFDDQFSVERPDGSNFTLKIRSTKLEDSAMYFCASTEVQGSGYTFGSGTRLTVV.

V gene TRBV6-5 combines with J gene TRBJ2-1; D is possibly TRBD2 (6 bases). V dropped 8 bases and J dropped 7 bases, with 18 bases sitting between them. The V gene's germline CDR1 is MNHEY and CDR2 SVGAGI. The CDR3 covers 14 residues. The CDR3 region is CASGRPAGINEQFF. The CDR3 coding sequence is TGTGCCAGCGGACGGCCGGCGGGGATTAATGAGCAGTTCTTC.